This T cell receptor beta chain was obtained from a study of blood T cell repertoires in COVID-19. As for the study in general: Samples of COVID-19 (acute and convalescent) were obtained from the United States, Italy and Spain. Sources were T cells, B-cell-depleted T cells, or PBMCs; the material itself was cDNA or gDNA.

TCRdb keeps only in-frame clones here, not all; method: immunoSEQ multiplex PCR. The sample has 200,000 to 250,000 clones, about 83% seen once; the top ten hold 1.3%. Trimming shortened V by 1 base and J by 9 bases, and 13 bases separated the two germline ends. The CDR3 length is 15 residues. Germline V gene lookup returns CDR1 LGHNA and CDR2 YSLEER. Seattle participants joined during active infection and were tracked over time. Sequenced: peripheral blood. This rearrangement joins TRBV4-3 to TRBJ1-6; D is possibly TRBD1 (6 bases). The receptor was derived from a woman in her twenties or thirties with COVID-19, enrolled during active disease. For the CDR3, the DNA is TGCGCCAGCAGCCAAGTAAAGGGGGTATCTTCACCCCTCCACTTT. The encoded protein is CASSQVKGVSSPLHF.